This is a list of T cell receptor beta chains from one sample in a study of cytomegalovirus exposure and HLA in healthy donors. Profiling relied on immunoSEQ multiplex PCR, and the TCRdb table lists in-frame clones only, not all of them. This table holds hundreds of thousands of clones, around 79% found once. What was sequenced was PBMCs. Source of these receptors: a girl aged 2-9 years in good health and CMV-seronegative. The CDR3 runs from the conserved cysteine through the conserved F or W. The order of the fields is CDR3 protein, CDR3 DNA, J gene, V gene, D gene, clone size. D genes are given only for firm matches. Expanded clones get a size class; other rows say once, few or many, or leave the size out.

cdr3_aa: CASSLGLGGGEQFF
cdr3_nt: TGTGCCAGCAGTCTGGGACTAGGAGGCGGTGAGCAGTTCTTC
j_call: TRBJ2-1
v_call: TRBV28
d_call: TRBD2
clone_size: .

cdr3_aa: CASSLAPGGASEAFF
cdr3_nt: TGTGCCAGCAGCTTGGCCCCAGGGGGCGCGTCTGAAGCTTTCTTT
j_call: TRBJ1-1
v_call: TRBV5-5
d_call: TRBD1
clone_size: .

cdr3_aa: CASSLTSGLADTGELFF
cdr3_nt: TGTGCCAGCAGCCTAACCTCTGGACTAGCGGACACCGGGGAGCTGTTTTTT
j_call: TRBJ2-2
v_call: TRBV9
d_call: TRBD2
clone_size: .

cdr3_aa: CAISVESARHTIYF
cdr3_nt: TGTGCCATCAGTGTGGAGTCCGCCAGACACACCATATATTTT
j_call: TRBJ1-3
v_call: TRBV10-3
d_call: .
clone_size: .

cdr3_aa: CASSERGRTYEQYF
cdr3_nt: TGCGCCAGCAGTGAACGGGGTCGGACCTACGAGCAGTACTTC
j_call: TRBJ2-7
v_call: TRBV10-1
d_call: .
clone_size: .

cdr3_aa: CSASNTFWDRADEQYF
cdr3_nt: TGCAGCGCTTCGAATACCTTTTGGGACAGGGCCGACGAGCAGTACTTC
j_call: TRBJ2-7
v_call: TRBV29-1
d_call: TRBD1
clone_size: .

cdr3_aa: CASTITFGTGYSGNTIYF
cdr3_nt: TGTGCCAGCACCATTACCTTCGGGACAGGCTACTCTGGAAACACCATATATTTT
j_call: TRBJ1-3
v_call: TRBV2
d_call: TRBD1
clone_size: .

cdr3_aa: CASSLRSKETQYF
cdr3_nt: TGTGCCAGCAGCTTGCGGTCTAAAGAGACCCAGTACTTC
j_call: TRBJ2-5
v_call: TRBV5-4
d_call: .
clone_size: .

cdr3_aa: CASSTGRGQPQHF
cdr3_nt: TGTGCCAGCAGCACCGGCAGGGGACAGCCCCAGCATTTT
j_call: TRBJ1-5
v_call: TRBV21-1
d_call: .
clone_size: few

cdr3_aa: CASSPGQGGWLATDTQYF
cdr3_nt: TGTGCCAGCTCCCCCGGACAGGGGGGTTGGCTGGCCACAGATACGCAGTATTTT
j_call: TRBJ2-3
v_call: TRBV18
d_call: TRBD1
clone_size: .

cdr3_aa: CASSYNRGMNTEAFF
cdr3_nt: TGTGCCAGCAGTTATAACCGGGGAATGAACACTGAAGCTTTCTTT
j_call: TRBJ1-1
v_call: TRBV6-5
d_call: .
clone_size: .

cdr3_aa: CSSTVQGAGTEAFF
cdr3_nt: TGTTCCAGCACCGTACAGGGGGCGGGCACTGAAGCTTTCTTT
j_call: TRBJ1-1
v_call: TRBV7-9
d_call: TRBD1
clone_size: once

cdr3_aa: CAINKGGGEQFF
cdr3_nt: TGTGCCATCAATAAAGGTGGAGGTGAGCAGTTCTTC
j_call: TRBJ2-1
v_call: TRBV10-3
d_call: .
clone_size: .

cdr3_aa: CASRQFGQGRNTEAFF
cdr3_nt: TGTGCCAGCAGACAATTCGGACAGGGAAGAAACACTGAAGCTTTCTTT
j_call: TRBJ1-1
v_call: TRBV7-2
d_call: TRBD1
clone_size: .

cdr3_aa: CASSAPLAGRGSEQFF
cdr3_nt: TGTGCCAGCAGCGCCCCTTTAGCGGGGCGGGGCAGTGAGCAGTTCTTC
j_call: TRBJ2-1
v_call: TRBV7-9
d_call: TRBD2
clone_size: .

cdr3_aa: CASSADRGFTEAFF
cdr3_nt: TGTGCCAGCAGCGCGGACAGGGGTTTCACTGAAGCTTTCTTT
j_call: TRBJ1-1
v_call: TRBV2
d_call: TRBD1
clone_size: .

cdr3_aa: CASSSGQALYGYTF
cdr3_nt: TGTGCCAGCAGTTCCGGACAGGCCCTATATGGCTACACCTTC
j_call: TRBJ1-2
v_call: TRBV2
d_call: TRBD1
clone_size: .

cdr3_aa: CASAPGQQYEQYF
cdr3_nt: TGTGCCAGCGCACCGGGACAGCAATACGAGCAGTACTTC
j_call: TRBJ2-7
v_call: TRBV5-4
d_call: TRBD1
clone_size: .

cdr3_aa: CASSGSSGETSTDTQYF
cdr3_nt: TGCGCCAGCAGCGGATCTAGCGGGGAGACTAGCACAGATACGCAGTATTTT
j_call: TRBJ2-3
v_call: TRBV5-1
d_call: TRBD2
clone_size: many

cdr3_aa: CASRPTGNSEQYF
cdr3_nt: TGTGCCAGTAGGCCGACAGGGAACTCCGAGCAGTACTTC
j_call: TRBJ2-7
v_call: TRBV19
d_call: TRBD1
clone_size: .

cdr3_aa: CASSQDEFSRITDTQYF
cdr3_nt: TGTGCCAGCAGCCAAGATGAGTTCTCGCGGATCACAGATACGCAGTATTTT
j_call: TRBJ2-3
v_call: TRBV14
d_call: .
clone_size: .

cdr3_aa: CASSQYHVGTGRNIQYF
cdr3_nt: TGCGCCAGCAGCCAATACCACGTTGGGACAGGGAGGAACATTCAGTACTTC
j_call: TRBJ2-4
v_call: TRBV4-1
d_call: TRBD1
clone_size: .

cdr3_aa: CASSEAAAVSNQPQHF
cdr3_nt: TGTGCCAGCAGTGAAGCGGCGGCGGTGAGCAATCAGCCCCAGCATTTT
j_call: TRBJ1-5
v_call: TRBV6-1
d_call: .
clone_size: .

cdr3_aa: CASSVAGGFTDTQYF
cdr3_nt: TGTGCCAGCAGCGTAGCGGGAGGGTTCACAGATACGCAGTATTTT
j_call: TRBJ2-3
v_call: TRBV9
d_call: TRBD2
clone_size: .

cdr3_aa: CASKQIRTRLSNTGELFF
cdr3_nt: TGTGCCAGTAAGCAAATCCGGACTAGACTTTCCAACACCGGGGAGCTGTTTTTT
j_call: TRBJ2-2
v_call: TRBV19
d_call: TRBD2
clone_size: .